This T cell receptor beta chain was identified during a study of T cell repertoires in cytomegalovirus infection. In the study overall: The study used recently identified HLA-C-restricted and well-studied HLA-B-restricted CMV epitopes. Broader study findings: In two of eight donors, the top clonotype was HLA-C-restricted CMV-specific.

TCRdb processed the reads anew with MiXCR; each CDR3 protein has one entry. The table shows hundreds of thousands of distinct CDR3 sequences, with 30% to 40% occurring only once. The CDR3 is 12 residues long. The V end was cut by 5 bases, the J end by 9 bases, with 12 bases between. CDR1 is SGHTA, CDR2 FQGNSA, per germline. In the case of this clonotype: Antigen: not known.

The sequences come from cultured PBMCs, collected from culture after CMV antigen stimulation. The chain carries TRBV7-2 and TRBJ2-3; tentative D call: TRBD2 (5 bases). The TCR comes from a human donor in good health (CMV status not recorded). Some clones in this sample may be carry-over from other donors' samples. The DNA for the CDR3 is TGTGCCAGCAGCCGGACGCCGGGGACGCAGTATTTT. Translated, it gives CASSRTPGTQYF.